This is a list of T cell receptor beta chains from one sample in a study of blood T cell repertoires in COVID-19. The table came from immunoSEQ multiplex PCR; TCRdb's copy has only in-frame clones and leaves some out. This sample yields about 210,000 clones, of which 92% are seen a single time; about 1.3% belongs to the top ten. The sample was peripheral blood. Source of these receptors: a man aged 30 to 39 with acute or convalescent COVID-19. Both conserved end residues are part of each CDR3. Fields, in order: D gene, clone size, J gene, V gene, CDR3 protein, CDR3 DNA. A D gene is named only where the DNA matches it firmly. The listing skips clone size in some rows; elsewhere it reads once, few, many or a size class.

d_call: TRBD1
clone_size: -
j_call: TRBJ1-2
v_call: TRBV11-2
cdr3_aa: CASSTTGDIYGYTF
cdr3_nt: TGTGCCAGCAGCACGACAGGGGACATCTATGGCTACACCTTC

d_call: -
clone_size: -
j_call: TRBJ1-1
v_call: TRBV6-5
cdr3_aa: CASSYSSRGVNTEAFF
cdr3_nt: TGTGCCAGCAGTTACTCGAGCAGGGGAGTGAACACTGAAGCTTTCTTT

d_call: TRBD1
clone_size: -
j_call: TRBJ2-7
v_call: TRBV27
cdr3_aa: CASRPTGTGSYEQYF
cdr3_nt: TGTGCCAGCAGGCCTACCGGGACAGGATCCTACGAGCAGTACTTC

d_call: -
clone_size: few
j_call: TRBJ2-7
v_call: TRBV5-4
cdr3_aa: CASSRPGRAYEQYF
cdr3_nt: TGTGCCAGCAGCCGACCGGGCAGGGCCTACGAGCAGTACTTC

d_call: TRBD1
clone_size: once
j_call: TRBJ1-5
v_call: TRBV6-2/TRBV6-3
cdr3_aa: CASSYNIQGSGNQPQHF
cdr3_nt: TGTGCCAGCAGTTACAATATACAGGGGTCCGGCAATCAGCCCCAGCATTTT

d_call: -
clone_size: -
j_call: TRBJ1-3
v_call: TRBV3-1/TRBV3-2
cdr3_aa: CASSSRVGGNTIYF
cdr3_nt: TGTGCCAGCAGCTCCAGGGTAGGTGGAAACACCATATATTTT

d_call: -
clone_size: -
j_call: TRBJ2-2
v_call: TRBV25-1
cdr3_aa: CASGAGGSTGELFF
cdr3_nt: TGTGCCAGCGGAGCAGGAGGGTCCACCGGGGAGCTGTTTTTT

d_call: -
clone_size: -
j_call: TRBJ2-7
v_call: TRBV30
cdr3_aa: CAWSVWAETGEQYF
cdr3_nt: TGTGCCTGGAGTGTATGGGCAGAAACAGGCGAGCAGTACTTC

d_call: TRBD2
clone_size: few
j_call: TRBJ2-7
v_call: TRBV28
cdr3_aa: CASSVLAGITYEQYF
cdr3_nt: TGTGCCAGCAGTGTACTAGCGGGTATTACCTACGAGCAGTACTTC

d_call: -
clone_size: -
j_call: TRBJ1-5
v_call: TRBV29-1
cdr3_aa: CSVGHRGNQPQHF
cdr3_nt: TGCAGCGTTGGTCACAGGGGCAATCAGCCCCAGCATTTT